The entry below gives a single TCR beta chain sequence along with its context. The data were taken from a study of blood T cell repertoires in COVID-19. Overall study context: Acute and convalescent COVID-19 specimens originated in the United States, Italy and Spain. PBMCs, B-cell-depleted T cells, or T cells were the source of the cDNA or gDNA that made up the material.

The authors' processing: Estimation of nucleated cell counts relied on the amplification of reference gene primers. Here immunoSEQ multiplex PCR was the method, and the copy in TCRdb shows in-frame clones only, minus some. D and trimming come from the DNA, and the V and J calls and clone size come from that table. The sample lists about 440,000 clones; 90% were seen once. V was clipped by 2 bases and J by 6 bases; unmatched bases: 10. CDR1 SGHNT and CDR2 YYREEE come from the germline V gene (reference sequence). The CDR3 length is 17 residues. Which cohort a participant joined came from the clinical history participants gave.

This receptor was obtained from a man in his late teens or twenties who had recovered from COVID-19. The material sequenced was PBMCs or T cells enriched from blood (not recorded which). The rearrangement uses TRBV5-4 and TRBJ2-1, with 11 bases matching TRBD2. The chain's CDR3 is CASSFLIAGGKGNEQFF. CDR3 nucleotide sequence: TGTGCCAGCAGCTTCCTAATAGCGGGGGGGAAAGGCAATGAGCAGTTCTTC.